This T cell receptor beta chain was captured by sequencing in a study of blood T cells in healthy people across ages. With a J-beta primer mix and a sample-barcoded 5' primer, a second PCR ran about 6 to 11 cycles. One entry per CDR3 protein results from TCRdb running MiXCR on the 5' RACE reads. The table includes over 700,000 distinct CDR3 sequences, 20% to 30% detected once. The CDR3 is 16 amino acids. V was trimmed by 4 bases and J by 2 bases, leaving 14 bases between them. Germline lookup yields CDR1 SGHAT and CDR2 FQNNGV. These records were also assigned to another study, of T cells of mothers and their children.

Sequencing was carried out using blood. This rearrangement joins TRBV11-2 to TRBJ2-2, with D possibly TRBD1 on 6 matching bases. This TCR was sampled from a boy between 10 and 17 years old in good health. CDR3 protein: CASSSPTGRNTGELFF. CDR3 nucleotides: TGTGCCAGCAGCTCCCCAACAGGGAGAAACACCGGGGAGCTGTTTTTT.